The present T cell receptor (beta chain) was sequenced within a study of blood T cells in healthy people across ages. General study results and limits: Donor CMV status was unknown, possibly confounding expanded clonotype changes. Compared with aged donors, long-lived donors showed fewer expanded clones, suggesting selection.

Germline V lookup: CDR1 LGHDT, CDR2 YNNKEL (reference sequence). This CDR3 region has 14 residues. A second PCR, run for about 7 to 11 cycles, used a sample-barcoded 5' primer plus a J-beta primer mix. Each cDNA molecule was tagged by a template-switch adaptor with 12 random nucleotides. TCRdb fed the 5' RACE reads into MiXCR, producing one record per CDR3 protein. The sample has about 1,400,000 distinct CDR3 sequences; approximately 40% are singletons. Comments on this clonotype: The antigen is not known. One end of the junction fails to match germline, which may point to a read error.

Sequencing used blood. The receptor's source is a woman aged 18-29 years in good health. The chain recombines TRBV3-1 with TRBJ2-1, with D unclear. The CDR3 coding sequence is TGTGCCAGCAGCTCTAGGTTGTCCTACAATGAGCGGTTCTTC. Translated, it gives CASSSRLSYNERFF.